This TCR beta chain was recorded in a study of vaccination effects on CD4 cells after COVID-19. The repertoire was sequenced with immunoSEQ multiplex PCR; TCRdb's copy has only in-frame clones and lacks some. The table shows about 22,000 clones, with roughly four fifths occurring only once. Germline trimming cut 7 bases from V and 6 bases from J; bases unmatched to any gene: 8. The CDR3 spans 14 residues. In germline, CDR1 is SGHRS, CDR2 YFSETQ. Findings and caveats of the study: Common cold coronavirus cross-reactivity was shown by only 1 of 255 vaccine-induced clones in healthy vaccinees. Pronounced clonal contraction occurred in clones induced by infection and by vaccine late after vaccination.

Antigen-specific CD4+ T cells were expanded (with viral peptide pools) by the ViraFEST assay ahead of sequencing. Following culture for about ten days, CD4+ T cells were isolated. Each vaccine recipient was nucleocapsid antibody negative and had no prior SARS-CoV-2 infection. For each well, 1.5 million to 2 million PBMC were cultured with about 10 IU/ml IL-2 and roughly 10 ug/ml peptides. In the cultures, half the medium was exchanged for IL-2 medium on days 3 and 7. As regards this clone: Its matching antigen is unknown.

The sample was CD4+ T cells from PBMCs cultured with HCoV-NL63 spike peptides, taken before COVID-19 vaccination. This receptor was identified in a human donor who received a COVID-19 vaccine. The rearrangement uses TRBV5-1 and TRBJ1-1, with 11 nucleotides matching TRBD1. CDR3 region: CASRGQGGFAEAFF. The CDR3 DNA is TGCGCCAGCCGGGGACAGGGGGGTTTTGCTGAAGCTTTCTTT.